This T cell receptor (beta chain) was captured by sequencing in a study of OX40 agonist ivuxolimab in advanced cancers. Study-wide background: The diagnoses of dose-escalation patients were hepatocellular carcinoma, melanoma, renal cell or head and neck cancer. Overall study results and limits: Averaging showed that CD8+ T cells had more expanded clones than CD4+ did.

Clones were read by immunoSEQ multiplex PCR, and TCRdb kept only the in-frame ones, dropping some. Among 25,000 to 35,000 clones listed, 79% were seen once. The length of the CDR3 is 13 residues. V was shortened by 1 base and J by 5 bases, with 6 bases between the two germline ends. Germline CDR1 reads MDHEN; CDR2 reads SYDVKM. On this clone: Its antigen is not identified.

This clonotype was sampled from an adult with an advanced solid tumor such as melanoma, head and neck, liver or kidney cancer. Sequenced here: CD4+ or CD8+ T cells sorted from blood, sampled in a trial of the OX40 agonist ivuxolimab. The rearrangement links TRBV28 to TRBJ1-5; D is ambiguous. The CDR3 coding sequence is TGTGCCAGCAGTTTATACTACGATCAGCCCCAGCATTTT. It translates to CASSLYYDQPQHF.